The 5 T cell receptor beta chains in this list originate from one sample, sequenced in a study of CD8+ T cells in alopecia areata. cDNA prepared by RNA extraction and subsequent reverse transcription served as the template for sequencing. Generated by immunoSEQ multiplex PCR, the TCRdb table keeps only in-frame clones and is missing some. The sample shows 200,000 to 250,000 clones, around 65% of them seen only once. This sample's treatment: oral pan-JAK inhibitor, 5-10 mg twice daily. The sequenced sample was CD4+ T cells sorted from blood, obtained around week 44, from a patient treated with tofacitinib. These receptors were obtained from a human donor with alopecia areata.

Here the CDR3 DNA reads TGTGCCAGCACCACCCGAGGGGGGGAGCAAGAGACCCAGTACTTC. Translating gives CASTTRGGEQETQYF. The V and J genes are TRBV7-8 and TRBJ2-5, with a weak D call TRBD2 (7 bases). The ends were cut back, 7 bases at V and 2 bases at J, with 17 bases in the middle. The CDR3 has 15 residues. Germline V gene sequence: CDR1 SGHVS, CDR2 FQNEAQ. Full variable domain (remainder filled in from reference TRBV7-8 and TRBJ2-5): GAGVSQSPRYKVAKRGQDVALRCDPISGHVSLFWYQQALGQGPEFLTYFQNEAQLDKSGLPSDRFFAERPEGSVSTLKIQRTQQEDSAVYLCASTTRGGEQETQYFGPGTRLLVL.

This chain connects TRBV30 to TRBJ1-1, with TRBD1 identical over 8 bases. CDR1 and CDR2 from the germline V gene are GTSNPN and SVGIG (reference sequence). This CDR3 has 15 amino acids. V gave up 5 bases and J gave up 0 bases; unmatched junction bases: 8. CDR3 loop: CAWGGTGTMNTEAFF. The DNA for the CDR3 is TGTGCCTGGGGGGGGACAGGTACGATGAACACTGAAGCTTTCTTT.

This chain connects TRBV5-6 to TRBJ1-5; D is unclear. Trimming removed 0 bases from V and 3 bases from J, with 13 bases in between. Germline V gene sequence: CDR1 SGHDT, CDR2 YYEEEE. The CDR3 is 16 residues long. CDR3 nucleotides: TGTGCCAGCAGCTTGGCCGCGGAGGGTTCCAATCAGCCCCAGCATTTT. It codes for CASSLAAEGSNQPQHF.

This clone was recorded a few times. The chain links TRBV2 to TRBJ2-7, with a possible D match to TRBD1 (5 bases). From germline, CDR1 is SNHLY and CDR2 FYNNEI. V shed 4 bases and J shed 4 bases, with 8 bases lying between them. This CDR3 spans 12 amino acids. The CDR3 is CASSGQLYEQYF. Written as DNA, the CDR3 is TGTGCCAGCAGTGGACAGCTATACGAGCAGTACTTC.

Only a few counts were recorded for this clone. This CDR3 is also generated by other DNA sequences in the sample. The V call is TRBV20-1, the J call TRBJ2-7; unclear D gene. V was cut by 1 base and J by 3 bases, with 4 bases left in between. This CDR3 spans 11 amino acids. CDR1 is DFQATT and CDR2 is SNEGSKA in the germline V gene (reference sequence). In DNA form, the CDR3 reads TGCAGTGCTAGAGCCGGCTACGAGCAGTACTTC. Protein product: CSARAGYEQYF.